The entry below gives a single TCR beta chain sequence along with its context. Trimming shortened V by 2 bases and J by 7 bases, and 16 bases separated the two germline ends. Germline V gene lookup returns CDR1 SGHDT and CDR2 YYEEEE. The CDR3 sequence is 14 residues long. Produced via immunoSEQ multiplex PCR; TCRdb's table is partial and in-frame only. Of approximately 170,000 clones in the sample, 88% are singletons; the top ten hold roughly 2%. This sample was taken from a study of blood T cell repertoires in COVID-19. The chain recombines TRBV5-6 with TRBJ2-7, with D perhaps TRBD2 (5 bases). The sequence was collected from a man aged 50 or older who had recovered from COVID-19. Material: peripheral blood. The CDR3 loop is CASSLGRRYLEQYF. For the CDR3, the DNA is TGTGCCAGCAGCTTAGGACGGAGGTATTTAGAGCAGTACTTC. Together with reference TRBV5-6 and TRBJ2-7, the CDR3 gives the full variable domain: DAGVTQSPTHLIKTRGQQVTLRCSPKSGHDTVSWYQQALGQGPQFIFQYYEEEERQRGNFPDRFSGHQFPNYSSELNVNALLLGDSALYLCASSLGRRYLEQYFGPGTRLTVT.